These T cell receptor beta chains were read from a single sample in a study of OX40 agonist ivuxolimab in advanced cancers. Repertoires were generated with immunoSEQ multiplex PCR, while TCRdb's copy carries only in-frame clones and drops some. The sample has tens of thousands of clones, 86% seen once. Sample: CD4+ or CD8+ T cells sorted from blood, taken in a trial of the OX40 agonist ivuxolimab. The receptors come from an adult with an advanced solid tumor such as melanoma, head and neck, liver or kidney cancer. CDR3s include the opening cysteine and the closing phenylalanine or tryptophan. Fields, in order: D gene, clone size, J gene, V gene, CDR3 DNA, CDR3 protein. A D gene is named only where the DNA matches it firmly. Not every row has a clone size; where given, it reads once, few, many or a size class.

. . TRBJ1-2 TRBV5-1 TGCGCCAGCAGCTTGGGGGCTACCCTTTATGGCTACACCTTC CASSLGATLYGYTF
. . TRBJ2-2 TRBV27 TGTGCCAGCATGGGGTTTTCCGGGGAGCTGTTTTTT CASMGFSGELFF
. . TRBJ1-1 TRBV5-8 TGTGCCAGCACCCCCGGGCCACAAGAGAACACTGAAGCTTTCTTT CASTPGPQENTEAFF
. . TRBJ1-1 TRBV15 TGTGCCACCAGCAGAGCGGCGAGCATGAACACTGAAGCTTTCTTT CATSRAASMNTEAFF
TRBD1 . TRBJ2-7 TRBV11-2 TGTGCCAGCAGCTTAGACCCCGGGACAGGGTTTTACGAGCAGTACTTC CASSLDPGTGFYEQYF
. . TRBJ1-5 TRBV19 TGTGCCACCGAGGTGGGAGAGGATCAGCCCCAGCATTTT CATEVGEDQPQHF
. . TRBJ1-5 TRBV29-1 TGCAGCGGGGGGGACTACAATCAGCCCCAGCATTTT CSGGDYNQPQHF
TRBD2 . TRBJ2-1 TRBV11-3 TGTGCCAGCAGCCGGACTAGCAACCGTCCGTTCTTC CASSRTSNRPFF
TRBD1 once TRBJ1-2 TRBV5-1 TGCGCCAGCAGCTTCAGACAGGGGGCGGACTATGGCTACACCTTC CASSFRQGADYGYTF
. . TRBJ1-4 TRBV15 TGTGCCACCAGCAGAGTAGCAATACTAGATGAAAAACTGTTTTTT CATSRVAILDEKLFF
. . TRBJ2-1 TRBV7-2 TGTGCCAGCAGCTCCTCCCTTTTTATACGGAGCTCCTACAATGAGCAGTTCTTC CASSSSLFIRSSYNEQFF
TRBD1 . TRBJ2-1 TRBV4-2 TGTGCCAGCAGCCAATCCCGGGGGACAGGTGAGGATGAGCAGTTCTTC CASSQSRGTGEDEQFF
TRBD2 . TRBJ2-1 TRBV5-4 TGTGCCAGCAGCTTAGAGGGAGGGCCCATGGATGAGCAGTTCTTC CASSLEGGPMDEQFF
. . TRBJ1-5 TRBV19 TGTGCCAGTAGTATACTGCAAACCCTCACCTATCAGCCCCAGCATTTT CASSILQTLTYQPQHF
TRBD1 . TRBJ1-5 TRBV7-9 TGTGCCAGCAGCAAGACAGGGCCTGGTCAGCCCCAGCATTTT CASSKTGPGQPQHF
. . TRBJ2-1 TRBV6-4 TGTGCCAGCAGCCGGCGGGCAGGAGGTCCCTACAATGAGCAGTTCTTC CASSRRAGGPYNEQFF
. . TRBJ2-1 TRBV5-1 TGCGCCAGCAGCTTGGGCGGTAGCTCCTACAATGAGCAGTTCTTC CASSLGGSSYNEQFF
. . TRBJ2-5 TRBV5-1 TGCGCCAGCAGCTTGGCTGGGGGACGACAGAAGGTTTCGGGTTTTAAGACCCAGTACTTC CASSLAGGRQKVSGFKTQYF
. . TRBJ1-1 TRBV5-1 TGCGCCAGCAGCACTACTCTGAACACTGAAGCTTTCTTT CASSTTLNTEAFF
TRBD1 . TRBJ1-2 TRBV9 TGTGCCAGCAGCCTCCATGAAGGGGGCGCAGGCTATGGCTACACCTTC CASSLHEGGAGYGYTF
. . TRBJ1-2 TRBV2 TGTGCCAGCAGTGGGAGTGCGGGCACTGGCTATGGCTACACCTTC CASSGSAGTGYGYTF
. . TRBJ2-1 TRBV6-5 TGTGCCAGCAGTTACTCTAGGATGGCTCACAATGAGCAGTTCTTC CASSYSRMAHNEQFF
. . TRBJ2-6 TRBV7-3 TGTGCCAGCAGCTTAAGCCCGACACTTACTGGGGCCAACGTCCTGACTTTC CASSLSPTLTGANVLTF
TRBD1 few TRBJ1-2 TRBV7-8 TGTGCCAGCAGCTTAGGCCAACAGGCAGGGGGCTATGGCTACACCTTC CASSLGQQAGGYGYTF
TRBD1 . TRBJ1-1 TRBV30 TGTGCCTGGACCGGACAGGGGGGAACTGAAGCTTTCTTT CAWTGQGGTEAFF
TRBD2 . TRBJ2-5 TRBV5-1 TGCGCCAGCAGCTTGGGGGCCCCGAGCGGGAGTCAAGAGACCCAGTACTTC CASSLGAPSGSQETQYF
. . TRBJ2-5 TRBV6-5 TGTGCCAGCAGTTTAACCCATCAGGGTTGGGAGACCCAGTACTTC CASSLTHQGWETQYF
. . TRBJ1-1 TRBV11-2 TGTGCCAGCAGCCCTCGGAGGGCCATCAACACTGAAGCTTTCTTT CASSPRRAINTEAFF
TRBD2 . TRBJ2-7 TRBV11-2 TGTGCCAGCAGCTTAGAGGTAGCGGGAGTCGGCGAGCAGTACTTC CASSLEVAGVGEQYF
. once TRBJ1-4 TRBV29-1 TGCAGCGCCCTCAAGGAAAAACTGTTTTTT CSALKEKLFF
. . TRBJ2-2 TRBV6-5 TGTGCCAGCAGATGGGGAACGAACACCGGGGAGCTGTTTTTT CASRWGTNTGELFF
. . TRBJ1-2 TRBV25-1 TGTGCCAGCAGTGAGAAAAACTGCACCTTC CASSEKNCTF
. once TRBJ1-4 TRBV19 TGTGCCAGTAGTTACCGGGGAGGGCAGAATAATGAAAAACTGTTTTTT CASSYRGGQNNEKLFF
. . TRBJ1-1 TRBV14 TGTGCCAGCAGCCTGACGGGCATGAACACTGAAGCTTTCTTT CASSLTGMNTEAFF
. . TRBJ2-1 TRBV4-1 TGCGCCAGCAGCCAAGAGGGCGGTCCCTACAATGAGCAGTTCTTC CASSQEGGPYNEQFF
. . TRBJ1-5 TRBV5-5 TGTGCCAGCAGCTTACAGGGAGCGGCCACTCAGCCCCAGCATTTT CASSLQGAATQPQHF
TRBD2 . TRBJ2-3 TRBV7-9 TGTGCCAGCAGCTTAGTTTTCCCTAGCGGGGGGGATCTGACAGATACGCAGTATTTT CASSLVFPSGGDLTDTQYF
TRBD2 . TRBJ2-1 TRBV4-1 TGCGCCAGCAGTCCCGGGAGGACTATCTATGAGCAGTTCTTC CASSPGRTIYEQFF
. . TRBJ1-1 TRBV18 TGTGCCAGCTCACCACGAACACAACCGGGAACCACTGAAGCTTTCTTT CASSPRTQPGTTEAFF
. . TRBJ1-1 TRBV6-1 TGTGCCAGCAGACCCGACGGGTACACTGAAGCTTTCTTT CASRPDGYTEAFF
TRBD2 . TRBJ2-2 TRBV29-1 TGCAGCGTTGAGGGGACTAGCGGAGCCCACACCGGGGAGCTGTTTTTT CSVEGTSGAHTGELFF
. . TRBJ1-1 TRBV14 TGTGCCAGCAGCCGTTTAATAGGAGGGAACACTGAAGCTTTCTTT CASSRLIGGNTEAFF
. . TRBJ1-1 TRBV6-5 TGTGCCAGCAGTTACGGGGGGGGTCTGAACACTGAAGCTTTCTTT CASSYGGGLNTEAFF
TRBD2 . TRBJ2-1 TRBV19 TGTGCCAGTAGTCGCCGAGGGGCGGGAGGGTACAATGAGCAGTTCTTC CASSRRGAGGYNEQFF
TRBD1 . TRBJ1-2 TRBV6-6 TGTGCCAGCAGGGCAGGGGGCGCGGACTATGGCTACACCTTC CASRAGGADYGYTF
TRBD2 few TRBJ2-1 TRBV7-8 TGTGCCAGCAGCTTAGGTTTCAGTAACCTAGCGGGTTACAATGAGCAGTTCTTC CASSLGFSNLAGYNEQFF
. once TRBJ2-7 TRBV2 TGTGCCAGCAGGGGGGGACAATACGAGCAGTACTTC CASRGGQYEQYF
. . TRBJ2-4 TRBV18 TGTGCCAGCTCACCTCAGGAGGAGGGGATCAAAAACATTCAGTACTTC CASSPQEEGIKNIQYF
. . TRBJ2-1 TRBV7-9 TGTGCCAGCAGGGTCTCTCTCAATGAGCAGTTCTTC CASRVSLNEQFF
. . TRBJ2-1 TRBV30 TGTGCCTGGGGGGTTAGTAATGAGCAGTTCTTC CAWGVSNEQFF
TRBD2 . TRBJ2-3 TRBV10-3 TGTGCCATCAGTGAGTCGATGGTAGCGGGTCTCACAGATACGCAGTATTTT CAISESMVAGLTDTQYF
. . TRBJ2-3 TRBV12-2 TGTGCAAGTCGCTCAAAGAGGGGCACTAGGAAAAGCGCAGATACGCAGTATTTT CASRSKRGTRKSADTQYF
. . TRBJ1-2 TRBV27 TGTGCCAGCAGTTTCGTCGGTTCTTCCGGAGGCTACACCTTC CASSFVGSSGGYTF
TRBD1 . TRBJ2-2 TRBV4-1 TGCGCCAGCAGCTATGGACAGGGGGGGAACACCGGGGAGCTGTTTTTT CASSYGQGGNTGELFF
. few TRBJ1-4 TRBV14 TGTGCCAGCAGCCAATCGGGACGGGTTCTGTTTTTT CASSQSGRVLFF
. . TRBJ2-2 TRBV6-5 TGTGCCAGCAGGACTAGAAGGGCCGGGGAGCTGTTTTTT CASRTRRAGELFF
TRBD1 . TRBJ1-4 TRBV19 TGTGCCAGTAGTATTCCAGGGGGTGAAAAACTGTTTTTT CASSIPGGEKLFF